The 4 T cell receptor beta chains listed next were all sequenced from one sample in a study of OX40 agonist ivuxolimab in advanced cancers. TCRdb keeps only in-frame clones here, not all; method: immunoSEQ multiplex PCR. The sample carries 53,000 or so clones, around 77% recorded once. The source material was CD4+ or CD8+ T cells sorted from blood, sampled in a trial of the OX40 agonist ivuxolimab. These receptors originate from an adult with an advanced solid tumor such as melanoma, head and neck, liver or kidney cancer.

The rearrangement uses TRBV27 and TRBJ2-7; no clear D. Trimming pared 0 bases from V and 5 bases from J, leaving 17 bases between. Germline V CDR1 and CDR2: MNHEY, SMNVEV (reference sequence). This CDR3 has 16 residues. The CDR3 sequence: CASSLSEPKLTDEQYF. CDR3 in DNA: TGTGCCAGCAGTTTATCGGAGCCTAAACTAACGGACGAGCAGTACTTC.

This rearrangement joins TRBV18 to TRBJ1-1, with 7 bases matching TRBD1. Germline CDR1 KGHSH, CDR2 LQKENI. The V gene end was trimmed by 0 bases and the J gene end by 1 base; junction bases not matched to a gene: 5. The CDR3 runs 16 residues. CDR3 in amino acids: CASSPPPDRQNTEAFF. CDR3 coding DNA: TGTGCCAGCTCACCACCCCCGGACAGGCAGAACACTGAAGCTTTCTTT.

The rearrangement links TRBV7-9 to TRBJ1-3; D may be TRBD1 (6 bases). The germline V gene has CDR1 SEHNR and CDR2 FQNEAQ (reference sequence). V dropped 8 bases and J dropped 7 bases, with 18 bases sitting between them. The CDR3 loop spans 14 amino acids. CDR3 residues: CASLEGQGWNTIYF. The CDR3 bases are TGTGCCAGCCTTGAGGGGCAGGGGTGGAACACCATATATTTT. The whole variable domain, filled in from reference TRBV7-9 and TRBJ1-3, reads DTGVSQNPRHKITKRGQNVTFRCDPISEHNRLYWYRQTLGQGPEFLTYFQNEAQLEKSRLLSDRFSAERPKGSFSTLEIQRTEQGDSAMYLCASLEGQGWNTIYFGEGSWLTVV.

This rearrangement joins TRBV11-2 to TRBJ1-1; D uncertain. Trimming pared 2 bases from V and 4 bases from J, leaving 11 bases between. CDR1 and CDR2 from the germline V gene are SGHAT and FQNNGV. This CDR3 comprises 14 residues. The CDR3 coding sequence is TGTGCCAGCAGCTTACGGGAAGGGTTCACTGAAGCTTTCTTT. It encodes CASSLREGFTEAFF.